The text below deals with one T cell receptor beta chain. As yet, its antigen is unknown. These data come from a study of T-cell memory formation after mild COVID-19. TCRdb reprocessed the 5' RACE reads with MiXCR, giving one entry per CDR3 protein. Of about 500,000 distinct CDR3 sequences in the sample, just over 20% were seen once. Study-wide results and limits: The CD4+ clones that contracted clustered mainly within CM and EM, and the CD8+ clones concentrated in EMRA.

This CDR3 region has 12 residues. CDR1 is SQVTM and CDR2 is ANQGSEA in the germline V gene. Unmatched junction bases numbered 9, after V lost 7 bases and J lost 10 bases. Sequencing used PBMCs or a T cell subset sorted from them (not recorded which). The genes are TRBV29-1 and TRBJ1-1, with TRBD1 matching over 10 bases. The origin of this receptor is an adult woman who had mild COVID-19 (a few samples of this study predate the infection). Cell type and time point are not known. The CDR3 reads CSALDRGYPAFF. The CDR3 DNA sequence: TGCAGCGCCTTGGACAGGGGGTATCCAGCTTTCTTT.